The 25 T cell receptor beta chains below all came from one sample that was sequenced in a study of graft-versus-host responses after intestinal transplantation. Method: immunoSEQ multiplex PCR; TCRdb's copy keeps in-frame clones and lacks some. The sample consists of fewer than 20,000 clones, around a third of them appearing once. Sample: alloreactive CD4+ T cells from a mixed lymphocyte reaction culture, taken before intestinal transplant. Sample subset: CFSE-low proliferating T cells sorted from roughly six-day pre-transplant mixed lymphocyte reaction (GvH or HvG direction). These receptors all stem from a human patient who received an intestinal transplant.

CDR3 DNA sequence: TGTGCCAGCAGTGTGATAGTGGGGGGGCCAACTAACGAGCAGTACTTC. Protein: CASSVIVGGPTNEQYF. J is TRBJ2-7 and V is TRBV6-1; weak D call: TRBD2 (7 bases). The CDR3 contains 16 residues. Trimming took 4 bases from V and 5 from J, leaving 21 bases between them. Per germline, CDR1 MNHNS and CDR2 SASEGT.

This chain connects TRBV6-1 to TRBJ1-6; D unclear. CDR1 is MNHNS and CDR2 is SASEGT in the germline V gene. V was trimmed by 6 bases and J by 10 bases, leaving 7 bases between them. The CDR3 loop spans 11 amino acids. CDR3 coding DNA: TGTGCCAGCAGGCGGGGATCACCCCTCCACTTT. Encoded protein: CASRRGSPLHF.

The V and J genes are TRBV18 and TRBJ1-2, with D maybe TRBD1 (5 bases). The CDR3 loop spans 14 amino acids. Germline V gives CDR1 KGHSH, CDR2 LQKENI. The V end lost 2 bases, the J end lost 4 bases, and 11 bases lay between the germline ends. The CDR3 nucleotides are TGTGCCAGCTCACCAAGGTGGGGGACCTATGGCTACACCTTC. It codes for CASSPRWGTYGYTF.

This chain joins TRBV20-1 and TRBJ2-4; no definite D call. CDR1 is DFQATT, CDR2 SNEGSKA, per germline (reference sequence). V shed 4 bases and J shed 5 bases, with 6 bases lying between them. This CDR3 comprises 11 residues. As DNA, the CDR3 is TGCAGTGCTAACGTCGAAAACATTCAGTACTTC. Amino acid sequence: CSANVENIQYF.

This clone appeared a few times. This chain links TRBV6-5 with TRBJ1-1, with D tentatively TRBD1 (5 bases). The CDR3 sequence is 15 residues long. Germline V gives CDR1 MNHEY, CDR2 SVGAGI. V was clipped by 1 base and J by 0 bases, with 9 bases between them. The CDR3, as DNA: TGTGCCAGCAGTTACTTGGGGGTGGTGAACACTGAAGCTTTCTTT. Translated, it gives CASSYLGVVNTEAFF.

This clone rates as medium-sized. The CDR3 protein is CASSSRTPEQFF. CDR3 bases: TGTGCCAGTAGTAGCCGAACTCCTGAGCAGTTCTTC. This chain joins TRBV19 and TRBJ2-1; D is unresolved. V was cut by 4 bases and J by 9 bases, with 10 bases left in between. From germline, CDR1 is LNHDA and CDR2 SQIVND (reference sequence). The CDR3 runs 12 residues. Full variable domain (rest looked up from reference TRBV19 and TRBJ2-1): DGGITQSPKYLFRKEGQNVTLSCEQNLNHDAMYWYRQDPGQGLRLIYYSQIVNDFQKGDIAEGYSVSREKKESFPLTVTSAQKNPTAFYLCASSSRTPEQFFGPGTRLTVL.

The V and J genes are TRBV7-7 and TRBJ1-5, with D hard to call. V lost 3 bases, J lost 0 bases, and 6 bases lay in between. The CDR3 runs to 14 residues. Germline V lookup: CDR1 SSHAT, CDR2 FNYEAQ (reference sequence). CDR3 in DNA: TGTGCCAGCAGCTTTCTGAATAGCAATCAGCCCCAGCATTTT. This translates into CASSFLNSNQPQHF.

The rearrangement links TRBV11-2 to TRBJ2-2, with 9 bases matching TRBD2. CDR1 and CDR2 from the germline V gene are SGHAT and FQNNGV. This CDR3 is 16 amino acids long. V trimming: 3 bases; J trimming: 3 bases; junction bases outside the gene matches: 5. The CDR3 DNA follows: TGTGCCAGCAGCTTTCCGCTAGCGGGGCACACCGGGGAGCTGTTTTTT. Translated: CASSFPLAGHTGELFF.

The chain employs TRBV5-1 and TRBJ2-2; D perhaps matches TRBD2 (6 bases). The V end was cut by 0 bases, the J end by 4 bases, with 7 bases between. CDR1 SGHRS and CDR2 YFSETQ come from the germline V gene. The CDR3 is 14 amino acids. The CDR3 sequence is CASSLETSTGELFF. DNA of the CDR3: TGCGCCAGCAGCTTGGAGACTAGCACCGGGGAGCTGTTTTTT.

This rearrangement joins TRBV7-9 to TRBJ2-7, with 8 nucleotides matching TRBD2. In germline, CDR1 is SEHNR, CDR2 FQNEAQ (reference sequence). The length of the CDR3 is 15 residues. The V and J ends lost 5 bases and 4 bases, in that order; junction bases with no gene match: 10. The CDR3 nucleotides are TGTGCCAGCAGCGACAGAACTAGCGGATTTTACGAGCAGTACTTC. It codes for CASSDRTSGFYEQYF.

This clone was counted between two and nine times. The junction and the germline gene differ at one end; a read error may be behind it. The chain uses TRBV9 and TRBJ2-2; possibly TRBD1 for D (7 bases). CDR1 is SGDLS and CDR2 is YYNGEE in the germline V gene. This CDR3 is 16 amino acids long. The CDR3 coding sequence is TGTGCCAGCAGCGTAAGGCAGGGGGGACGACACCGGGGAGCTGTTTTT. Residues: CASSVRQGGRHRGAVF.

V and J are TRBV7-9 and TRBJ2-3, with 10 bases identical to TRBD2. The V gene's germline CDR1 is SEHNR and CDR2 FQNEAQ (reference sequence). Trimming took 5 bases from V and 0 from J; bases not matched to a gene: 5. The CDR3 is made up of 16 amino acids. The CDR3 sequence: CASSPGLARSTDTQYF. In DNA, the CDR3 is TGTGCCAGCAGCCCGGGACTAGCGAGAAGCACAGATACGCAGTATTTT. The full variable domain, completed using reference TRBV7-9 and TRBJ2-3, is DTGVSQNPRHKITKRGQNVTFRCDPISEHNRLYWYRQTLGQGPEFLTYFQNEAQLEKSRLLSDRFSAERPKGSFSTLEIQRTEQGDSAMYLCASSPGLARSTDTQYFGPGTRLTVL.

By sample share, this clone is medium-sized. CDR3: CASSLGISYNSPLHF. CDR3 bases: TGCGCCAGCAGCTTGGGCATCTCCTATAATTCACCCCTCCACTTT. The chain links TRBV5-1 to TRBJ1-6, with D uncertain. Germline lookup yields CDR1 SGHRS and CDR2 YFSETQ. V was pared by 0 bases and J by 0 bases, with 4 bases between. CDR3 length: 15 amino acids.

The V call is TRBV7-6, the J call TRBJ2-3; D might be TRBD2 (5 bases). The length of the CDR3 is 15 residues. Deletions cut 5 bases from V and 2 bases from J, with 14 bases between. Looked up from germline, CDR1 is SGHVS and CDR2 is FNYEAQ. CDR3 bases: TGTGCCAGCAGCCCCCTCGGAGGCCCCACAGATACGCAGTATTTT. It is translated as CASSPLGGPTDTQYF.

The V gene is TRBV5-5, the J gene TRBJ2-1, with a weak D call TRBD1 (5 bases). This CDR3 has 17 amino acids. Germline V gene sequence: CDR1 SGHKS, CDR2 YYEKEE (reference sequence). Deletions cut 2 bases from V and 5 bases from J, with 20 bases between. In DNA form, the CDR3 reads TGTGCCAGCAGCTTATATCAGGGTCCCAGATTTGACAATGAGCAGTTCTTC. Translating gives CASSLYQGPRFDNEQFF.

V usage is TRBV16 and J usage is TRBJ1-2; 7 nucleotides match TRBD1. Losses at the gene ends were 4 bases for V and 4 bases for J; bases not matched to a gene: 9. CDR3 length: 15 amino acids. Germline V gives CDR1 KGHSY, CDR2 FQNENV. CDR3 sequence (DNA): TGTGCCAGCAGCCCGCGGACAGGACTAAGCTATGGCTACACCTTC. This encodes CASSPRTGLSYGYTF. The full variable domain, with the rest looked up from reference TRBV16 and TRBJ1-2, is GEEVAQTPKHLVRGEGQKAKLYCAPIKGHSYVFWYQQVLKNEFKFLISFQNENVFDETGMPKERFSAKCLPNSPCSLEIQATKLEDSAVYFCASSPRTGLSYGYTFGSGTRLTVV.

V usage is TRBV7-9 and J usage is TRBJ2-1; 13 nucleotides line up with TRBD2. With 5 bases clipped from V and 7 bases from J, the junction kept 8 bases outside the gene matches. The germline V gene encodes CDR1 SEHNR and CDR2 FQNEAQ (reference sequence). The CDR3 is 16 amino acids. The CDR3 DNA follows: TGTGCCAGCAGCCCGACTAGCGGGAGGCCTCTGAATGAGCAGTTCTTC. It specifies CASSPTSGRPLNEQFF. The complete variable domain, with remaining parts taken from reference TRBV7-9 and TRBJ2-1, reads DTGVSQNPRHKITKRGQNVTFRCDPISEHNRLYWYRQTLGQGPEFLTYFQNEAQLEKSRLLSDRFSAERPKGSFSTLEIQRTEQGDSAMYLCASSPTSGRPLNEQFFGPGTRLTVL.

This clone was counted between two and nine times. The CDR3 reads CASSLDGTSGTEQYF. The CDR3 DNA reads as TGCGCCAGCAGCCTCGATGGGACTAGCGGGACCGAGCAGTACTTC. The rearrangement joins TRBV4-1 to TRBJ2-7; the match to TRBD2 covers 13 bases. Germline assignment: CDR1 MGHRA and CDR2 YSYEKL. The CDR3 totals 15 residues. With V trimmed by 4 bases and J by 6 bases, 6 bases remained unmatched.

The genes are TRBV7-6 and TRBJ1-5; TRBD1 is a possible D gene (5 bases). The V end was cut by 5 bases, the J end by 6 bases, with 14 bases between. The CDR3 spans 14 residues. The germline V gene has CDR1 SGHVS and CDR2 FNYEAQ. The CDR3 nucleotides are TGTGCCAGCAGCCGGACTCTGGGGCGTCAGCCCCAGCATTTT. Amino acid sequence: CASSRTLGRQPQHF.

Points on this clone: A read error may account for a junction end that differs from germline. The chain employs TRBV5-1 and TRBJ1-2; D call uncertain. The germline CDR1 and CDR2 sequences are SGHRS and YFSETQ. The CDR3 runs 11 residues. The CDR3 loop reads CASSLDRALSF. In DNA form, the CDR3 reads TGCGCCAGCAGCTTAGACCGGGCGCTAAGTTTT. Drawing the rest from reference TRBV5-1 and TRBJ1-2, the complete variable domain is KAGVTQTPRYLIKTRGQQVTLSCSPISGHRSVSWYQQTPGQGLQFLFEYFSETQRNKGNFPGRFSGRQFSNSRSEMNVSTLELGDSALYLCASSLDRALSFGSGTRLTVV.

The DNA of the CDR3 is TGTGCCAGCAGTGCGGCACCTTCTAACTATGGCTACACCTTC. This translates into CASSAAPSNYGYTF. The chain uses TRBV2 and TRBJ1-2; no definite D call. V was trimmed by 4 bases and J by 0 bases, leaving 9 bases between them. The germline CDR1 and CDR2 sequences are SNHLY and FYNNEI. The CDR3 has 14 amino acids. The full variable domain, rest sourced from reference TRBV2 and TRBJ1-2, is EPEVTQTPSHQVTQMGQEVILRCVPISNHLYFYWYRQILGQKVEFLVSFYNNEISEKSEIFDDQFSVERPDGSNFTLKIRSTKLEDSAMYFCASSAAPSNYGYTFGSGTRLTVV.

V usage is TRBV29-1 and J usage is TRBJ1-5; 9 bases agree with TRBD1. Germline CDR1 and CDR2: SQVTM and ANQGSEA. This CDR3 has 15 residues. V gave up 1 base and J gave up 3 bases; unmatched junction bases: 4. CDR3 residues: CSVEVGQGLNQPQHF. The CDR3, as DNA: TGCAGCGTTGAAGTGGGACAGGGACTCAATCAGCCCCAGCATTTT.

The J gene is TRBJ2-3, the V gene TRBV5-1, with D unclear. The CDR3 loop spans 12 amino acids. V dropped 0 bases and J dropped 5 bases, with 4 bases sitting between them. Germline CDR1 is SGHRS and CDR2 is YFSETQ. Written as DNA, the CDR3 is TGCGCCAGCAGCTTGGACGGAGATACGCAGTATTTT. Translation gives CASSLDGDTQYF.

This clone was found a few times. The V call is TRBV4-1, the J call TRBJ2-7, with TRBD1 matching over 7 bases. There are 15 residues in the CDR3. CDR1 and CDR2 (germline): MGHRA, YSYEKL. Trimming cost V 3 bases and J 2 bases; bases outside gene matches: 7. CDR3: CASSHWTGATYEQYF. CDR3 sequence (DNA): TGCGCCAGCAGCCACTGGACAGGAGCAACCTACGAGCAGTACTTC.

V gene TRBV6-5 combines with J gene TRBJ1-5, with unresolved D. Trimming pared 2 bases from V and 0 bases from J, leaving 8 bases between. The length of the CDR3 is 15 residues. The V gene's germline CDR1 is MNHEY and CDR2 SVGAGI. The CDR3 bases are TGTGCCAGCAGTTACACTTACAGTAGCAATCAGCCCCAGCATTTT. Protein sequence: CASSYTYSSNQPQHF.